A selection of T cell receptor beta chains follows, all from one sample in a study of radiotherapy plus CTLA-4 blockade in lung cancer. TCRdb keeps only in-frame clones here, not all; method: immunoSEQ multiplex PCR. The sample records tens of thousands of clones, approximately 90% being singletons. The sample was peripheral blood, taken from a patient treated with radiotherapy plus ipilimumab. The receptors were sampled from a human donor with non-small cell lung cancer whose response to radiotherapy plus ipilimumab could not be evaluated. Both conserved end residues are part of each CDR3. A D gene is named only where the DNA matches it firmly. Clone size appears in some rows only: once, few, many, or a class for an expanded clone.

TRBD1	TRBV2	NA	TRBJ1-2	TGTGCCAGCAGTCAAAGGGACAGGGACTATGGCTACACCTTC	CASSQRDRDYGYTF
NA	TRBV6-6	NA	TRBJ1-1	TGTGCCAGCAGTTACGCAGGAGGAGACACTGAAGCTTTCTTT	CASSYAGGDTEAFF
TRBD2	TRBV7-2	NA	TRBJ2-2	TGTGCCAGCACCGGACCGGGACTAAGCCCGAACACCGGGGAGCTGTTTTTT	CASTGPGLSPNTGELFF
NA	TRBV9	NA	TRBJ2-5	TGTGCCAGCAGCGTAGACGAGGGGGGGCCTCGAGAGACCCAGTACTTC	CASSVDEGGPRETQYF
TRBD2	TRBV7-2	NA	TRBJ2-5	TGTGCCAGCAGGACCCTAGCGGGGGGGCAAGAGACCCAGTACTTC	CASRTLAGGQETQYF
TRBD2	TRBV20-1	NA	TRBJ2-7	TGCAGTGCGGGAGGGCCCTACGAGCAGTACTTC	CSAGGPYEQYF
TRBD1	TRBV9	NA	TRBJ2-2	TGTGCCAGCAGCGTCCGACAGGGGGGTAGCGGGGAGCTGTTTTTT	CASSVRQGGSGELFF
TRBD2	TRBV28	NA	TRBJ2-2	TGTGCCAGCAGTTTATTCCTTAGCGGGGGAACCACCGGGGAGCTGTTTTTT	CASSLFLSGGTTGELFF
TRBD2	TRBV7-2	NA	TRBJ2-7	TGTGCCAGCAGCTTGGGCGGGAGGGCCCGTTACGAGCAGTACTTC	CASSLGGRARYEQYF
NA	TRBV4-3	NA	TRBJ2-3	TGCGCCAGCAGCCAGTCCCGGGTACGCCCGACAGATACGCAGTATTTT	CASSQSRVRPTDTQYF
TRBD2	TRBV19	NA	TRBJ2-2	TGTGCCAGTAGGGATCTATCGGGGAGGGTTGACACCGGGGAGCTGTTTTTT	CASRDLSGRVDTGELFF
NA	TRBV28	NA	TRBJ1-2	TGTGCCAGCAGTTTCCTACAGGAGAACTATGGCTACACCTTC	CASSFLQENYGYTF
TRBD2	TRBV4-2	NA	TRBJ2-7	TGTGCCAGCAGCCAAGAGACTAGCGGACTATACGAGCAGTACTTC	CASSQETSGLYEQYF
NA	TRBV28	NA	TRBJ1-4	TGTGCCAGCAGTTACAGGGTTAAGAATGAAAAACTGTTTTTT	CASSYRVKNEKLFF
NA	TRBV6-5	NA	TRBJ1-1	TGTGCCAGCAGTTACTCGAGCAGCGTGAACACTGAAGCTTTCTTT	CASSYSSSVNTEAFF
TRBD1	TRBV5-4	NA	TRBJ1-2	TGTGCCAGCAGCTCTGACAGGGTGGGGGGCTACACCTTC	CASSSDRVGGYTF
TRBD1	TRBV5-1	NA	TRBJ2-3	TGCGCCAGCAGCTTGACAGGGGGCGCAGATACGCAGTATTTT	CASSLTGGADTQYF
TRBD1	TRBV5-4	once	TRBJ1-4	TGTGCCAGCAGCTTGGGGGGACAGGGGGCTGCAACTAATGAAAAACTGTTTTTT	CASSLGGQGAATNEKLFF
TRBD1	TRBV19	NA	TRBJ1-2	TGTGCCAGTATGATTACCGGGACAGGGCTCTATGGCTACACCTTC	CASMITGTGLYGYTF
NA	TRBV18	NA	TRBJ2-3	TGTGCCAGCTCACCCCCGGGTCAGTTGGATACGCAGTATTTT	CASSPPGQLDTQYF
NA	TRBV6-6	few	TRBJ2-7	TGTGCCAGCAGTTACTACTTCGAGGGCTACGAGCAGTACTTC	CASSYYFEGYEQYF
TRBD2	TRBV28	NA	TRBJ2-3	TGTGCCAGCAGTCTGGAGTTGGGCGGGAGGGCCACAGATACGCAGTATTTT	CASSLELGGRATDTQYF
TRBD1	TRBV10-2	once	TRBJ2-3	TGCGCCAGCAGTTGGACAGGAGCAACAGATACGCAGTATTTT	CASSWTGATDTQYF
TRBD1	TRBV4-3	few	TRBJ1-2	TGCGCCAGCAGCCAAGTTCCCGACAGGGAAAATTACTATGGCTACACCTTC	CASSQVPDRENYYGYTF
NA	TRBV14	once	TRBJ1-2	TGTGCCAGCAGCCGGCTTGAAGCGGCCGGCTACACCTTC	CASSRLEAAGYTF
NA	TRBV7-2	NA	TRBJ1-5	TGTGCCAGCAGCTTAATACAGGGAAAAGAGCAGCCCCAGCATTTT	CASSLIQGKEQPQHF